These 23 T cell receptor beta chains came from one sample sequenced in a study of T-cell memory formation after mild COVID-19. TCRdb reprocessed the 5' RACE reads with MiXCR, giving one entry per CDR3 protein. The sample records tens of thousands of distinct CDR3 sequences, 15% to 20% being singletons. The source material was PBMCs or a T cell subset sorted from them (not recorded which). These receptors all stem from an adult woman who had mild COVID-19 (a few samples of this study predate the infection). Cell type and time point are not known.

The genes are TRBV2 and TRBJ1-2; 10 bases are shared with TRBD1. The CDR3 sequence is 15 residues long. In germline, CDR1 is SNHLY, CDR2 FYNNEI. The junction had 11 bases not matched to a gene; V was cut back by 6 bases and J by 7 bases. CDR3 residues: CASRSPGQGFFGYTF. CDR3 DNA: TGTGCCAGCAGATCACCGGGACAGGGGTTTTTTGGCTACACCTTC.

This chain connects TRBV15 to TRBJ2-1, with 8 bases aligning to TRBD2. Germline CDR1 reads LNHNV; CDR2 reads YYDKDF (reference sequence). The trim removed 4 bases at V and 2 bases at J, leaving 10 bases unmatched. The CDR3 extends over 17 amino acids. The CDR3 reads CATSIRSGGATYNEQFF. CDR3 coding DNA: TGTGCCACCAGCATCAGATCGGGAGGGGCAACCTACAATGAGCAGTTCTTC.

V and J are TRBV12-3 or TRBV12-4 and TRBJ2-7, with 8 nucleotides matching TRBD2. V dropped 8 bases and J dropped 1; count of bases not matched to a gene: 4. This CDR3 region has 13 residues. CDR3 bases: TGTGCCAGCTTAGCGGGGAATTCCTACGAGCAGTACTTC. This encodes CASLAGNSYEQYF.

In this sample, this clonotype turned up a few times. The chain links TRBV11-2 to TRBJ2-3; perhaps D is TRBD1 or TRBD2 (5 bases each). The V gene lost 0 bases and the J gene lost 7 bases, with 29 bases spanning the gap. This CDR3 contains 20 residues. CDR1 SGHAT and CDR2 FQNNGV come from the germline V gene. The DNA of the CDR3 is TGTGCCAGCAGCTTAGACATTTTTGCGGCAGGGTACACCGGGGCAAATACGCAGTATTTT. It encodes CASSLDIFAAGYTGANTQYF. The whole variable domain, remainder taken from reference TRBV11-2 and TRBJ2-3, is EAGVAQSPRYKIIEKRQSVAFWCNPISGHATLYWYQQILGQGPKLLIQFQNNGVVDDSQLPKDRFSAERLKGVDSTLKIQPAKLEDSAVYLCASSLDIFAAGYTGANTQYFGPGTRLTVL.

This clonotype was picked up a small number of times. This CDR3 is CASTAGVNEQFF. The CDR3 bases are TGTGCTTCGACCGCCGGGGTCAATGAGCAGTTCTTC. The gene calls are TRBV5-6 and TRBJ2-1; D might be TRBD2 (5 bases). Germline CDR1 is SGHDT and CDR2 is YYEEEE. This CDR3 comprises 12 residues.

The V and J genes are TRBV4-3 and TRBJ2-5; D possibly matches TRBD1 or TRBD2 (5 bases each). The germline V gene has CDR1 LGHNA and CDR2 YSLEER. V shed 2 bases and J shed 3 bases, with 13 bases lying between them. This CDR3 contains 15 residues. CDR3 region: CASSQYGTDEETQYF. CDR3 DNA: TGCGCCAGCAGCCAATATGGGACGGACGAAGAGACCCAGTACTTC.

The chain joins TRBV27 to TRBJ2-5; 9 nucleotides align to TRBD2. This CDR3 has 16 residues. Germline V gene lookup returns CDR1 MNHEY and CDR2 SMNVEV (reference sequence). The V segment lost 0 bases and the J segment 1 base; nucleotides outside the gene matches: 3. CDR3 bases: TGTGCCAGCAGTTTATCACCAGCGGGGGGCCAAGAGACCCAGTACTTC. Protein product: CASSLSPAGGQETQYF.

The chain uses TRBV12-3 or TRBV12-4 and TRBJ2-7; 13 positions agree with TRBD2. The CDR3 spans 15 residues. V shed 5 bases, J shed 3 bases, and the junction held 4 bases outside the gene matches. This chain's CDR3 is CASSPRTSGSYEQYF. The CDR3 DNA is TGTGCCAGCAGTCCGAGGACTAGCGGGAGCTACGAGCAGTACTTC.

This clonotype occurred a few times. The chain combines TRBV20-1 with TRBJ1-1; D gene ambiguous. V lost 0 bases, J lost 3 bases, and 8 bases lay in between. This CDR3 is built from 13 residues. CDR1 and CDR2 (germline): DFQATT, SNEGSKA (reference sequence). The CDR3: CSARDHRDTEAFF. The CDR3 DNA sequence: TGCAGTGCTAGAGATCATCGGGACACTGAAGCTTTCTTT.

The chain combines TRBV7-9 with TRBJ1-1; D gene ambiguous. The V gene's germline CDR1 is SEHNR and CDR2 FQNEAQ (reference sequence). There are 13 residues in the CDR3. The V end lost 1 base, the J end lost 1 base, and 4 bases lay between the germline ends. The CDR3 is CASSLDRNTEAFF. CDR3 in DNA: TGTGCCAGCAGCTTAGACAGGAACACTGAAGCTTTCTTT.

V is TRBV7-9 and J is TRBJ1-2; 7 bases match TRBD1. The CDR3 has 17 residues. The V gene end was trimmed by 1 base and the J gene end by 8 bases; junction bases not matched to a gene: 16. From germline, CDR1 is SEHNR and CDR2 FQNEAQ (reference sequence). The CDR3 nucleotides read TGTGCCAGCAGCTTAGGACAGACAGGGCCCTCAATCAAGGGCTACACCTTC. Residues: CASSLGQTGPSIKGYTF.

CDR3 residues: CASSTQTSPPDTQYF. CDR3 DNA sequence: TGTGCCAGCAGCACACAGACTAGTCCCCCAGATACGCAGTATTTT. V is TRBV7-8 and J is TRBJ2-3; D possibly corresponds to TRBD2 (6 bases). Germline CDR1 SGHVS, CDR2 FQNEAQ. The germline V and J ends were trimmed by 5 bases and 4 bases, with 16 bases remaining between them. This CDR3 comprises 15 residues.

This clonotype showed up just a few times. The V call is TRBV7-6, the J call TRBJ2-1, with D tentatively TRBD2 (6 bases). Germline CDR1 and CDR2: SGHVS and FNYEAQ. CDR3 length: 14 amino acids. V was trimmed by 5 bases and J by 6 bases, leaving 14 bases between them. CDR3 sequence: CASSLMDYPNEQFF. The CDR3 DNA is TGTGCCAGCAGCCTTATGGACTACCCCAATGAGCAGTTCTTC. The whole variable domain, filled in from reference TRBV7-6 and TRBJ2-1, reads GAGVSQSPRYKVTKRGQDVALRCDPISGHVSLYWYRQALGQGPEFLTYFNYEAQQDKSGLPNDRFSAERPEGSISTLTIQRTEQRDSAMYRCASSLMDYPNEQFFGPGTRLTVL.

This clonotype appeared a few times. The chain has TRBV5-8 and TRBJ2-1; no firm D call. Germline V gene sequence: CDR1 SGHTS, CDR2 YDEGEE. The V and J ends lost 1 base and 9 bases respectively, with 5 bases between them. The CDR3 extends over 11 amino acids. The CDR3 loop is CASSLTGEQFF. Here the CDR3 DNA reads TGTGCCAGCAGCTTGACCGGTGAGCAGTTCTTC.

Only a few counts were recorded for this clonotype. V and J are TRBV27 and TRBJ2-3; D is possibly TRBD1 (6 bases). Germline CDR1 MNHEY, CDR2 SMNVEV (reference sequence). The V end lost 6 bases, the J end lost 2 bases, and 12 bases lay between the germline ends. This CDR3 has 14 residues. In DNA, the CDR3 is TGTGCCAGCAGGAGAGACAGGAACACAGATACGCAGTATTTT. Its translation: CASRRDRNTDTQYF.

This chain uses TRBV5-1 with TRBJ2-5; TRBD2 matches at 11 bases. Germline V gives CDR1 SGHRS, CDR2 YFSETQ. V was clipped by 0 bases and J by 4 bases; unmatched bases: 8. The CDR3 is made up of 17 amino acids. The DNA for the CDR3 is TGCGCCAGCAGCTTGGGGCTAGCGGGAGGATCTGGAGAGACCCAGTACTTC. Translation: CASSLGLAGGSGETQYF.

This clonotype was seen a handful of times. The chain is built from TRBV24-1 and TRBJ2-1; 8 bases line up with TRBD1. This CDR3 is built from 16 residues. Germline V gene data show CDR1 as KGHDR and CDR2 as SFDVKD. With 2 bases clipped from V and 9 bases from J, the junction kept 11 bases outside the gene matches. The CDR3 nucleotides are TGTGCCACCAGTGATTGGGCAGGGGGCGCCATAAGTGAGCAGTTCTTC. Encoded protein: CATSDWAGGAISEQFF.

V is TRBV5-4 and J is TRBJ1-2; TRBD1 matches at 7 bases. CDR1 and CDR2 from the germline V gene are SGHNT and YYREEE (reference sequence). The CDR3 runs to 15 residues. Trimming cost V 4 bases and J 5 bases; bases outside gene matches: 11. The CDR3 region has the DNA TGTGCCAGCAGCGATACCCCCGGGACAGAATATGGCTACACCTTC. Translating it yields CASSDTPGTEYGYTF.

The rearrangement links TRBV29-1 to TRBJ2-7, with 7 nucleotides matching TRBD1. Germline V gives CDR1 SQVTM, CDR2 ANQGSEA. Germline trimming cut 7 bases from V and 4 bases from J; bases unmatched to any gene: 4. CDR3 length equals 11 residues. CDR3 residues: CSAQDRYEQYF. As DNA, the CDR3 is TGCAGCGCGCAGGACAGGTACGAGCAGTACTTC.

There are a few counts of this clonotype. The genes are TRBV29-1 and TRBJ2-7; TRBD1 aligns across 11 bases. The CDR3 covers 13 residues. The V and J ends lost 4 bases and 3 bases, in that order; junction bases with no gene match: 2. Germline CDR1 reads SQVTM; CDR2 reads ANQGSEA. CDR3 in DNA: TGCAGCGTTGCCGGGACAGGGGGCTACGAGCAGTACTTC. This encodes CSVAGTGGYEQYF.

This clonotype was seen a handful of times. The V and J genes are TRBV6-5 and TRBJ1-1; D not resolved. The CDR3 covers 14 residues. The germline V gene encodes CDR1 MNHEY and CDR2 SVGAGI. Trimming shortened V by 7 bases and J by 5 bases, and 17 bases separated the two germline ends. The CDR3 loop is CASNTLREGTEAFF. The CDR3 nucleotides read TGTGCCAGCAACACACTCCGGGAGGGTACTGAAGCTTTCTTT.

This chain joins TRBV15 and TRBJ2-1; D perhaps matches TRBD1 (5 bases). The CDR3 totals 15 residues. Germline V gene lookup returns CDR1 LNHNV and CDR2 YYDKDF (reference sequence). Trimming took off 0 bases at V and 7 bases at J, with 13 bases between the two ends. The CDR3 here is CATSRDLTGQNEQFF. The CDR3 coding sequence is TGTGCCACCAGCAGAGACCTAACAGGTCAAAATGAGCAGTTCTTC.

The rearrangement uses TRBV5-1 and TRBJ2-7; D may match TRBD1 or TRBD2 (5 bases each). Trimming removed 4 bases at V and 6 bases at J, with 11 bases between. In germline, CDR1 is SGHRS, CDR2 YFSETQ. The CDR3 contains 12 residues. CDR3 sequence (DNA): TGCGCCAGCAGCCCAGGGACGACCGAGCAGTACTTC. This codes for CASSPGTTEQYF.